These 30 T cell receptor beta chains came from one sample sequenced in a study of T-cell reconstitution after alpha-beta-depleted transplantation in children. Unique molecular identifiers tagged the TCRbeta library. TCRdb reprocessed the PCR reads via MiXCR and lists one record per CDR3 protein. Of hundreds of thousands of distinct CDR3 sequences in the sample, around 15% were seen once. The specimen was PBMCs, mostly from graft donor cells, collected 360 days after TCRalphabeta/CD19-depleted stem cell transplant. Receptors were obtained from a boy younger than two who had a stem cell transplant for Wiskott-Aldrich syndrome, so the T cells may come from the graft donor.

The genes are TRBV6-2 or TRBV6-3 and TRBJ2-7; TRBD1 aligns across 8 bases. The CDR3 covers 14 residues. J lost 3 bases, V lost 6 bases, and 7 bases had no gene match. Germline V gene lookup returns CDR1 MNHEY and CDR2 SVGEGT. CDR3 protein: CASRKGTGNYEQYF. The CDR3 nucleotides are TGTGCCAGCAGAAAAGGGACAGGAAACTACGAGCAGTACTTC.

This clonotype was seen a handful of times. The J gene is TRBJ2-5, the V gene TRBV6-5; D remains ambiguous. CDR3 size: 12 residues. Germline loops: CDR1 MNHEY, CDR2 SVGAGI. The V end was cut by 6 bases, the J end by 4 bases, with 9 bases between. The CDR3 DNA is TGTGCCAGCAGCCCCTTCCCAGAGACCCAGTACTTC. It is translated as CASSPFPETQYF.

The chain combines TRBV29-1 with TRBJ2-1; 14 nucleotides agree with TRBD2. The V gene's germline CDR1 is SQVTM and CDR2 ANQGSEA. The CDR3 extends over 16 amino acids. Germline trimming cut 3 bases from V and 6 bases from J; bases unmatched to any gene: 7. The CDR3 loop is CSVEGLAGVPLNEQFF. In DNA form, the CDR3 reads TGCAGCGTTGAGGGACTAGCGGGAGTCCCTCTCAATGAGCAGTTCTTC.

The J gene is TRBJ2-2, the V gene TRBV7-6; tentative D call: TRBD1 (5 bases). There are 15 residues in the CDR3. The ends were cut back, 4 bases at V and 6 bases at J, with 15 bases in the middle. The germline CDR1 and CDR2 sequences are SGHVS and FNYEAQ. CDR3 DNA: TGTGCCAGCAGCTCCAGGGCTAGTCTTGCCGGGGAGCTGTTTTTT. Translation: CASSSRASLAGELFF. The full variable domain, its missing parts supplied by reference TRBV7-6 and TRBJ2-2, is GAGVSQSPRYKVTKRGQDVALRCDPISGHVSLYWYRQALGQGPEFLTYFNYEAQQDKSGLPNDRFSAERPEGSISTLTIQRTEQRDSAMYRCASSSRASLAGELFFGEGSRLTVL.

This chain joins TRBV4-2 and TRBJ1-6, with a tentative D call TRBD1 (5 bases). CDR3 length: 12 amino acids. Deletions cut 6 bases from V and 8 bases from J, with 8 bases between. Germline V gene lookup returns CDR1 LGHNA and CDR2 YNFKEQ. The DNA of the CDR3 is TGTGCCAGCAGACTCAGGGATTCACCCCTCCACTTT. Protein sequence: CASRLRDSPLHF.

The V gene is TRBV5-1, the J gene TRBJ1-2; no clear D. The ends were cut back, 0 bases at V and 5 bases at J, with 17 bases in the middle. Germline-derived CDR1 and CDR2 are SGHRS and YFSETQ. The CDR3 is 16 residues long. The CDR3 DNA is TGCGCCAGCAGCTTGGCCTCGGAGGGCCGCGGTTATGGCTACACCTTC. Translating it yields CASSLASEGRGYGYTF.

This clonotype turned up a few times. The gene calls are TRBV5-1 and TRBJ2-5, with D perhaps TRBD2 (6 bases). Per the germline V gene, CDR1 is SGHRS and CDR2 is YFSETQ. CDR3 size: 14 residues. V lost 0 bases and J 4 bases, leaving 10 bases between the germline ends. CDR3 in DNA: TGCGCCAGCAGCTTGGTTGGAGGGACAGAGACCCAGTACTTC. It encodes CASSLVGGTETQYF.

The V and J genes are TRBV7-2 and TRBJ2-5, with 10 positions matching TRBD2. Germline V gene data show CDR1 as SGHTA and CDR2 as FQGNSA. With V trimmed by 2 bases and J by 5 bases, 5 bases remained unmatched. CDR3 size: 15 residues. The CDR3, as DNA: TGTGCCAGCAGCTTACCAGCGGGGGGGGTTGAGACCCAGTACTTC. Translation: CASSLPAGGVETQYF.

The sample holds a few counts of this clonotype. This sequence joins TRBV11-2 and TRBJ2-3; 16 bases are shared with TRBD2. The CDR3 runs 18 residues. CDR1 is SGHAT and CDR2 is FQNNGV in the germline V gene. V gave up 3 bases and J gave up 2 bases; unmatched junction bases: 5. The CDR3 is CASSLGLAGGLSTDTQYF. The CDR3 DNA is TGTGCCAGCAGCTTGGGACTAGCGGGAGGGCTTTCCACAGATACGCAGTATTTT.

In this sample, this clonotype turned up a few times. The V and J genes are TRBV10-2 and TRBJ2-1, with TRBD2 matching 13 bases. The ends lost 6 bases at V and 8 bases at J; junction bases unmatched: 16. The CDR3 extends over 18 amino acids. Germline assignment: CDR1 WSHSY and CDR2 SAAADI. This chain's CDR3 is CASRQLAGGRVHTDEQFF. The CDR3 DNA is TGCGCCAGCAGACAACTAGCGGGGGGGCGAGTTCACACCGATGAGCAGTTCTTC.

Only a few counts were recorded for this clonotype. The V gene is TRBV10-3, the J gene TRBJ2-1; maybe TRBD2 (6 bases). CDR3 length: 21 residues. CDR1 ENHRY and CDR2 SYGVKD come from the germline V gene. V gave up 0 bases and J gave up 3 bases, with 27 bases separating them. CDR3 in DNA: TGTGCCATCAGTGAGTCCGCGTCTCTCCCTAGCGTTCCCCATCTCTACAATGAGCAGTTCTTC. It codes for CAISESASLPSVPHLYNEQFF.

The rearrangement joins TRBV24-1 to TRBJ2-3; D is possibly TRBD2 (6 bases). There are 15 residues in the CDR3. The germline V and J ends were trimmed by 1 base and 7 bases, with 14 bases remaining between them. The germline CDR1 and CDR2 sequences are KGHDR and SFDVKD. The CDR3 protein is CATSDFAEGGNTQYF. The CDR3, as DNA: TGTGCCACCAGTGATTTTGCGGAGGGTGGTAATACGCAGTATTTT.

The table lists this clonotype with a few counts. The chain recombines TRBV27 with TRBJ2-2; D is possibly TRBD1 (5 bases). This CDR3 is 16 amino acids long. CDR1 is MNHEY, CDR2 SMNVEV, per germline (reference sequence). Trimming cost V 3 bases and J 5 bases, with 16 bases left between them. The CDR3: CASSLRAGIITGELFF. The CDR3 DNA reads as TGTGCCAGCAGTTTGAGAGCAGGGATAATAACCGGGGAGCTGTTTTTT.

This clonotype has a count of ten or more. The chain employs TRBV24-1 and TRBJ2-7; possibly TRBD1 for D (6 bases). The CDR3 has 13 residues. Per the germline V gene, CDR1 is KGHDR and CDR2 is SFDVKD. V lost 4 bases, J lost 1 base, and 7 bases lay in between. Here the CDR3 reads CATSEGHSYEQYF. The CDR3 DNA reads as TGTGCCACCAGTGAGGGACATTCCTACGAGCAGTACTTC.

The sample holds a few counts of this clonotype. The V gene is TRBV6-5, the J gene TRBJ2-7; D unresolved. V lost 3 bases, J lost 2 bases, and 11 bases lay in between. From germline, CDR1 is MNHEY and CDR2 SVGAGI. This CDR3 comprises 14 residues. CDR3 coding DNA: TGTGCCAGCAGTTATTCAAGGGTCACCTACGAGCAGTACTTC. It codes for CASSYSRVTYEQYF.

This clonotype has just a few counts. This CDR3 reads CASSLARSSGAGSYNEQFF. The CDR3 region has the DNA TGTGCCAGCAGCTTAGCCCGATCTAGTGGTGCGGGCTCCTACAATGAGCAGTTCTTC. The chain uses TRBV11-1 and TRBJ2-1, with a tentative D call TRBD2 (5 bases). This CDR3 comprises 19 residues. The germline V gene has CDR1 SGHAT and CDR2 FQDESV (reference sequence). Trimming removed 0 bases from V and 0 bases from J, with 18 bases in between.

This chain joins TRBV5-6 and TRBJ2-7; D call uncertain. Between the trimmed V and J ends, which lost 7 bases and 1 base, there was a span of 6 bases. CDR1 is SGHDT, CDR2 YYEEEE, per germline. CDR3 length: 11 amino acids. This CDR3 is CASADSYEQYF. The CDR3 DNA reads as TGTGCCAGCGCCGATTCCTACGAGCAGTACTTC.

This clonotype was seen a handful of times. J is TRBJ1-6 and V is TRBV6-5; D unclear. V lost 0 bases and J lost 0, with 12 bases in between. There are 18 residues in the CDR3. Germline V gives CDR1 MNHEY, CDR2 SVGAGI. The CDR3 is CASSYSYRPSSYNSPLHF. The CDR3 DNA sequence: TGTGCCAGCAGTTACTCTTACCGCCCGAGCTCCTATAATTCACCCCTCCACTTT.

In its sample, this clonotype was seen a few times. CDR3 sequence: CASSSTGGENTEAFF. The CDR3 DNA sequence: TGTGCCAGCAGTTCTACAGGGGGAGAGAACACTGAAGCTTTCTTT. The chain employs TRBV6-5 and TRBJ1-1; 8 positions agree with TRBD1. J was trimmed by 1 base and V by 4 bases; bases with no gene match: 5. Germline assignment: CDR1 MNHEY and CDR2 SVGAGI. CDR3 size: 15 residues.

This chain links TRBV2 with TRBJ1-3; D possibly corresponds to TRBD1 (6 bases). Trimming left V 3 bases short and J 5 bases short, with 11 bases between. Germline values: CDR1 SNHLY, CDR2 FYNNEI. This CDR3 is built from 14 residues. The CDR3: CASSDHRVRNTIYF. The CDR3 DNA reads as TGTGCCAGCAGTGACCACAGGGTCAGAAACACCATATATTTT.

The chain joins TRBV2 to TRBJ2-1; TRBD1 matches at 7 bases. Germline-derived CDR1 and CDR2 are SNHLY and FYNNEI. V shed 7 bases and J 7 bases; nucleotides not matched to a gene: 10. The length of the CDR3 is 14 residues. CDR3 sequence reads: CASKVTGSTNEQFF. CDR3 nucleotide sequence: TGTGCCAGCAAGGTGACAGGGAGTACGAATGAGCAGTTCTTC.

This chain uses TRBV9 with TRBJ2-1; 14 nucleotides match TRBD2. The V gene's germline CDR1 is SGDLS and CDR2 YYNGEE. Unmatched junction bases numbered 6, after V lost 0 bases and J lost 1 base. The CDR3 loop spans 19 amino acids. Written as DNA, the CDR3 is TGTGCCAGCAGCGTAGGGTCGACTAGCGGGAGGGGATCCTACAATGAGCAGTTCTTC. Translated, it gives CASSVGSTSGRGSYNEQFF.

This clonotype was detected a few times. This chain uses TRBV4-2 with TRBJ2-7; D is possibly TRBD2 (7 bases). The CDR3 is made up of 16 amino acids. CDR1 LGHNA and CDR2 YNFKEQ come from the germline V gene. V was trimmed by 0 bases and J by 2 bases, leaving 14 bases between them. CDR3 DNA: TGTGCCAGCAGCCAAGATAGAGGGGGGGTCCCCTACGAGCAGTACTTC. Its protein is CASSQDRGGVPYEQYF.

The rearrangement uses TRBV6-2 or TRBV6-3 and TRBJ2-1; D is perhaps TRBD2 (6 bases). The CDR3 loop spans 15 amino acids. Germline loops: CDR1 MNHEY, CDR2 SVGEGT. Trimming stripped 6 bases from V and 1 base from J, with 13 bases between. The CDR3, as DNA: TGTGCCAGCAGACATGGAGGAGGGTCCTACAATGAGCAGTTCTTC. This codes for CASRHGGGSYNEQFF.

This clonotype turned up a few times. This rearrangement joins TRBV7-2 to TRBJ2-2; D not resolved. Germline CDR1 and CDR2: SGHTA and FQGNSA. This CDR3 spans 14 amino acids. Trimming took off 5 bases at V and 1 base at J, with 8 bases between the two ends. This CDR3 is CASSLRQNTGELFF. The CDR3 DNA follows: TGTGCCAGCAGCCTCCGACAGAACACCGGGGAGCTGTTTTTT.

The chain uses TRBV20-1 and TRBJ1-2; D possibly corresponds to TRBD1 (6 bases). Germline CDR1 DFQATT, CDR2 SNEGSKA (reference sequence). V gave up 4 bases and J gave up 5 bases, with 14 bases separating them. This CDR3 spans 13 amino acids. Here the CDR3 reads CSANRQDLYGYTF. CDR3 coding DNA: TGCAGTGCTAACAGACAGGACCTTTATGGCTACACCTTC.

The V call is TRBV20-1, the J call TRBJ1-6, with D hard to call. From germline, CDR1 is DFQATT and CDR2 SNEGSKA (reference sequence). This CDR3 is 13 amino acids long. The V end was cut by 3 bases, the J end by 9 bases, with 12 bases between. CDR3 DNA: TGCAGTGCTAGGGAGACACGTAGTTCACCCCTCCACTTT. Protein: CSARETRSSPLHF.

The table lists this clonotype with a few counts. V usage is TRBV4-3 and J usage is TRBJ2-5, with 8 bases lining up with TRBD2. From germline, CDR1 is LGHNA and CDR2 YSLEER. There are 14 residues in the CDR3. The V segment lost 3 bases and the J segment 5 bases; nucleotides outside the gene matches: 5. The DNA of the CDR3 is TGCGCCAGCAGCCATACTAGCGGATTGGAGACCCAGTACTTC. Protein sequence: CASSHTSGLETQYF.

The J gene is TRBJ2-1, the V gene TRBV11-2; D could derive from TRBD1 or TRBD2 (5 bases each). Per germline, CDR1 SGHAT and CDR2 FQNNGV. The CDR3 runs 16 residues. The V gene lost 4 bases and the J gene lost 0 bases, with 13 bases spanning the gap. The CDR3 protein is CASSSPGPSSYNEQFF. CDR3 nucleotide sequence: TGTGCCAGCAGCTCACCGGGACCGAGCTCCTACAATGAGCAGTTCTTC.

This clonotype was detected only a few times. V is TRBV7-2 and J is TRBJ2-7; D gene unclear. The CDR3 runs to 11 residues. The germline V gene has CDR1 SGHTA and CDR2 FQGNSA. The ends were cut back, 5 bases at V and 5 bases at J, with 7 bases in the middle. The CDR3 spells CASSRSHEQYF. DNA of the CDR3: TGTGCCAGCAGCCGAAGTCACGAGCAGTACTTC.